These 32 T cell receptor beta chains came from one sample sequenced in a study of blood T cell repertoires in COVID-19. Sequencing used immunoSEQ multiplex PCR; TCRdb keeps in-frame clones, though not all of them. Among roughly 190,000 clones listed, around 90% were seen once. Sequencing was done on a sample of PBMCs or T cells enriched from blood (not recorded which). All receptors come from a woman in her thirties who had recovered from COVID-19.

The CDR3 region is CASSIWGVGGQETQYF. CDR3 DNA: TGTGCCAGTAGTATCTGGGGGGTCGGGGGGCAAGAGACCCAGTACTTC. The chain uses TRBV19 and TRBJ2-5; TRBD2 aligns across 7 bases. Trimming cost V 3 bases and J 2 bases; bases outside gene matches: 9. Germline CDR1 reads LNHDA; CDR2 reads SQIVND (reference sequence). This CDR3 has 16 amino acids.

V and J are TRBV15 and TRBJ1-3; tentative D call: TRBD1 (5 bases). Germline CDR1 and CDR2: LNHNV and YYDKDF (reference sequence). V lost 5 bases and J 0 bases, leaving 8 bases between the germline ends. The CDR3 extends over 14 amino acids. CDR3 sequence reads: CATSPTVSGNTIYF. The CDR3 DNA reads TGTGCCACCAGCCCGACAGTCTCTGGAAACACCATATATTTT.

The chain recombines TRBV7-3 with TRBJ2-3, with 8 bases that match TRBD2. V shed 1 base and J 4 bases; nucleotides not matched to a gene: 7. The length of the CDR3 is 16 residues. Germline CDR1 and CDR2: SGHTA and FQGTGA. The CDR3: CASSLKGGRRADTQYF. The CDR3 DNA reads as TGTGCCAGCAGCTTAAAGGGCGGGAGGCGGGCAGATACGCAGTATTTT.

CDR3 DNA sequence: TGTGCCAGCCTGGACAGGGGGCCCGAAAAACTGTTTTTT. This gives the protein CASLDRGPEKLFF. This chain joins TRBV6-5 and TRBJ1-4; 11 nucleotides match TRBD1. With V trimmed by 8 bases and J by 8 bases, 4 bases remained unmatched. Per germline, CDR1 MNHEY and CDR2 SVGAGI. This CDR3 comprises 13 residues.

The chain links TRBV19 to TRBJ1-1, with TRBD1 as a possible D gene (5 bases). V was cut by 1 base and J by 3 bases, with 9 bases left in between. Germline V gene sequence: CDR1 LNHDA, CDR2 SQIVND (reference sequence). There are 14 residues in the CDR3. This chain's CDR3 is CASSIVSGDTEAFF. CDR3 nucleotides: TGTGCCAGTAGTATAGTGTCGGGGGACACTGAAGCTTTCTTT.

This chain joins TRBV2 and TRBJ2-5; TRBD2 matches at 8 bases. The V segment lost 8 bases and the J segment 2 bases; nucleotides outside the gene matches: 7. Germline CDR1 reads SNHLY; CDR2 reads FYNNEI. The CDR3 covers 14 residues. The CDR3 bases are TGTGCCAGCGAAGCGGGAGCTGGGCAAGAGACCCAGTACTTC. Residues: CASEAGAGQETQYF.

The chain couples TRBV21-1 to TRBJ2-5; the table assigns TRBD2, which was not confirmed against the DNA. TRBV21-1 is a known pseudogene. CDR3 length equals 17 residues. The CDR3 bases are TGTGCCAGCAGCAAAGTAGGAGGGGAGGGATACCAAGAGACCCAGTACTTC. This sequence encodes CASSKVGGEGYQETQYF.

CDR3 in DNA: TGTGCCTGGAGTTTCCCCCCGGGGGGTGGGGAGTACTTC. Amino acids: CAWSFPPGGGEYF. The chain has TRBV30 and TRBJ2-7; 7 nucleotides line up with TRBD2. The length of the CDR3 is 13 residues. The ends lost 2 bases at V and 11 bases at J; junction bases unmatched: 12. Germline CDR1 and CDR2: GTSNPN and SVGIG (reference sequence).

The CDR3 DNA sequence: TGTGCCAGCAGTTATATCCCGCGGCGGGAGGGTGGCTACACCTTC. Translation: CASSYIPRREGGYTF. J is TRBJ1-2 and V is TRBV6-5; D not resolved. Germline CDR1 is MNHEY and CDR2 is SVGAGI. V was cut by 3 bases and J by 7 bases, with 18 bases left in between. This CDR3 contains 15 residues.

The rearrangement uses TRBV7-3 and TRBJ1-1; no clear D. The length of the CDR3 is 13 residues. Germline V gene lookup returns CDR1 SGHTA and CDR2 FQGTGA. The ends were cut back, 0 bases at V and 2 bases at J, with 4 bases in the middle. The CDR3 coding sequence is TGTGCCAGCAGCTTAACTAGCAACACTGAAGCTTTCTTT. It translates to CASSLTSNTEAFF.

Only a few counts were recorded for this clone. This chain joins TRBV14 and TRBJ2-3, with 14 bases identical to TRBD2. The CDR3 has 16 amino acids. Germline V gives CDR1 SGHDN, CDR2 FVKESK. J was trimmed by 4 bases and V by 3 bases; bases with no gene match: 3. In nucleotides, the CDR3 is TGTGCCAGCAGCCAGGGGACTAGCGGGGGCCCAGATACGCAGTATTTT. Its translation: CASSQGTSGGPDTQYF.

The V and J genes are TRBV4-3 and TRBJ2-2; D is possibly TRBD2 (5 bases). The CDR3 is 16 residues long. The germline gives CDR1 LGHNA, CDR2 YSLEER. The germline V and J ends were trimmed by 0 bases and 3 bases, with 11 bases remaining between them. The CDR3 DNA reads TGCGCCAGCAGCCAAGATCGGGCGGAGGACACCGGGGAGCTGTTTTTT. Amino acids: CASSQDRAEDTGELFF.

The chain couples TRBV5-1 to TRBJ1-2; 9 bases map to TRBD1. With 7 bases clipped from V and 4 bases from J, the junction kept 14 bases outside the gene matches. CDR3 length: 16 amino acids. Germline CDR1 is SGHRS and CDR2 is YFSETQ. The CDR3 DNA reads as TGCGCCAGCGGAGGATTGATTGACAGGGGGGGCTATGGCTACACCTTC. Protein: CASGGLIDRGGYGYTF.

This chain links TRBV12-3 or TRBV12-4 with TRBJ1-2, with D possibly matching TRBD1 (5 bases). V dropped 1 base and J dropped 10 bases, with 10 bases sitting between them. This CDR3 spans 12 amino acids. The CDR3 protein is CASSLVGGDYTF. CDR3 bases: TGTGCCAGCAGTTTAGTAGGAGGGGACTACACCTTC.

DNA of the CDR3: TGCACCAGCAGCTCGTCTGGCGGGAGGGGGAATGAGCAGTTCTTC. Translation gives CTSSSSGGRGNEQFF. The rearrangement joins TRBV1 to TRBJ2-1; TRBD2, the table's D call, was not compared with the DNA. TRBV1 is a pseudogene locus. This CDR3 has 15 amino acids.

CDR3 coding DNA: TGTGCCAGCTCAACTGACAGGATTTATGGCTACACCTTC. This translates into CASSTDRIYGYTF. The V call is TRBV18, the J call TRBJ1-2, with D tentatively TRBD1 (6 bases). V was trimmed by 5 bases and J by 5 bases, leaving 12 bases between them. Germline V gene sequence: CDR1 KGHSH, CDR2 LQKENI. There are 13 residues in the CDR3.

The chain recombines TRBV14 with TRBJ1-1; D uncertain. Per germline, CDR1 SGHDN and CDR2 FVKESK. The CDR3 runs to 15 residues. With 0 bases removed from V and 11 bases from J, the gap between germline ends came to 19 bases. In DNA form, the CDR3 reads TGTGCCAGCAGCCAAGATCTCGTCTACGCGTGGGCGGCTTTCTTT. Residues: CASSQDLVYAWAAFF.

The V call is TRBV9, the J call TRBJ1-2; 9 nucleotides match TRBD1. The germline V gene encodes CDR1 SGDLS and CDR2 YYNGEE. The CDR3 is 18 amino acids. V lost 0 bases to trimming and J lost 1 base; unmatched junction nucleotides: 10. The CDR3 loop reads CASSVVADRGRLNYGYTF. The CDR3 coding sequence is TGTGCCAGCAGCGTAGTAGCGGACAGGGGACGGCTTAACTATGGCTACACCTTC. Full variable domain (missing parts from reference TRBV9 and TRBJ1-2): DSGVTQTPKHLITATGQRVTLRCSPRSGDLSVYWYQQSLDQGLQFLIQYYNGEERAKGNILERFSAQQFPDLHSELNLSSLELGDSALYFCASSVVADRGRLNYGYTFGSGTRLTVV.

The chain joins TRBV28 to TRBJ1-1, with 7 bases matching TRBD1. J was trimmed by 4 bases and V by 2 bases; bases with no gene match: 4. The CDR3 is 14 amino acids. CDR1 and CDR2 from the germline V gene are MDHEN and SYDVKM. The CDR3 DNA follows: TGTGCCAGCAGTTTAAGGAACAGGGGCACTGAAGCTTTCTTT. Encoded protein: CASSLRNRGTEAFF. Full variable domain (outside the CDR3, taken from reference TRBV28 and TRBJ1-1): DVKVTQSSRYLVKRTGEKVFLECVQDMDHENMFWYRQDPGLGLRLIYFSYDVKMKEKGDIPEGYSVSREKKERFSLILESASTNQTSMYLCASSLRNRGTEAFFGQGTRLTVV.

The gene calls are TRBV4-3 and TRBJ1-4; a weak D match, TRBD1 (6 bases). The V and J ends lost 2 bases and 4 bases respectively, with 17 bases between them. This CDR3 contains 17 residues. Germline V gene data show CDR1 as LGHNA and CDR2 as YSLEER. In DNA, the CDR3 is TGCGCCAGCAGCCAACACTGGGGAGCCAGGGGTAATGAAAAACTGTTTTTT. This translates into CASSQHWGARGNEKLFF.

CDR3 DNA sequence: TGTGCCAGCCTCCGGACTAGACAAGAGACCCAGTACTTC. Its translation is CASLRTRQETQYF. This chain uses TRBV6-5 with TRBJ2-5; 7 nucleotides agree with TRBD2. CDR3 length: 13 amino acids. J lost 2 bases, V lost 8 bases, and 5 bases had no gene match. Germline-derived CDR1 and CDR2 are MNHEY and SVGAGI.

V is TRBV19 and J is TRBJ1-1; 7 bases are shared with TRBD1. J lost 6 bases, V lost 10 bases, and 8 bases had no gene match. Per germline, CDR1 LNHDA and CDR2 SQIVND (reference sequence). The length of the CDR3 is 12 residues. CDR3 protein: CATQQGGPEAFF. The DNA for the CDR3 is TGTGCCACTCAACAAGGGGGCCCTGAAGCTTTCTTT.

The DNA of the CDR3 is TGTGCCAGCAGTTTGGGCTCTCGCTATGGCTACACCTTC. This codes for CASSLGSRYGYTF. V usage is TRBV12-3 or TRBV12-4 and J usage is TRBJ1-2; D ambiguous. The CDR3 spans 13 residues. V lost 3 bases and J lost 4, with 9 bases in between.

The CDR3 loop reads CSFVGTGSGYTF. CDR3 DNA sequence: TGCAGCTTCGTCGGGACAGGTTCCGGCTACACCTTC. The chain joins TRBV29-1 to TRBJ1-2; TRBD1 matches at 8 bases. V gave up 8 bases and J gave up 8 bases; unmatched junction bases: 10. This CDR3 has 12 residues. Germline CDR1 is SQVTM and CDR2 is ANQGSEA.

V gene TRBV11-3 combines with J gene TRBJ1-1; maybe TRBD1 (6 bases). Trimming cost V 6 bases and J 4 bases, with 9 bases left between them. This CDR3 has 12 amino acids. Germline V gene lookup returns CDR1 SGHNT and CDR2 YENEEA. CDR3 amino acids: CASRQQGTEAFF. DNA for the CDR3: TGTGCCAGCAGGCAACAGGGCACTGAAGCTTTCTTT.

The table lists this clone with a few counts. The J gene is TRBJ1-1, the V gene TRBV15, with D perhaps TRBD1 (5 bases). This CDR3 region has 14 residues. V lost 9 bases, J lost 4 bases, and 18 bases lay in between. The V gene's germline CDR1 is LNHNV and CDR2 YYDKDF (reference sequence). The CDR3 is CATASQGRATEAFF. CDR3 sequence (DNA): TGTGCCACGGCCTCCCAGGGCAGGGCCACTGAAGCTTTCTTT.

The rearrangement joins TRBV30 to TRBJ1-5; D remains unclear. V was cut by 5 bases and J by 7 bases, with 15 bases left in between. The germline V gene has CDR1 GTSNPN and CDR2 SVGIG (reference sequence). This CDR3 has 13 residues. CDR3 bases: TGTGCCTGGGGACGAGGTAGCGGACAGCCCCAGCATTTT. It codes for CAWGRGSGQPQHF. Full variable domain (remainder filled in from reference TRBV30 and TRBJ1-5): SQTIHQWPATLVQPVGSPLSLECTVEGTSNPNLYWYRQAAGRGLQLLFYSVGIGQISSEVPQNLSASRPQDRQFILSSKKLLLSDSGFYLCAWGRGSGQPQHFGDGTRLSIL.

V gene TRBV29-1 combines with J gene TRBJ2-7, with D possibly being TRBD1 (5 bases). The CDR3 contains 10 residues. The V gene lost 4 bases and the J gene lost 6 bases, with 7 bases spanning the gap. The V gene's germline CDR1 is SQVTM and CDR2 ANQGSEA. CDR3 in DNA: TGCAGCGTTGGGGGCAGCGAGCAGTACTTC. Its protein is CSVGGSEQYF.

This chain joins TRBV18 and TRBJ2-1; perhaps TRBD1 as D (6 bases). The CDR3 has 16 amino acids. Germline V gene data show CDR1 as KGHSH and CDR2 as LQKENI. V was pared by 2 bases and J by 7 bases, with 18 bases between. CDR3 nucleotides: TGTGCCAGCTCACCAAGAAGACAGGAAGGATCGAATGAGCAGTTCTTC. Translated, it gives CASSPRRQEGSNEQFF.

The chain carries TRBV3-1 (or the pseudogene TRBV3-2) and TRBJ1-6, with D possibly TRBD1 on 6 matching bases. Germline loops: CDR1 LGHDT, CDR2 YNNKEL (reference sequence). The CDR3 has 16 amino acids. V dropped 1 base and J dropped 7 bases, with 14 bases sitting between them. CDR3 protein: CASSQVEPGQNSPLHF. The CDR3, as DNA: TGTGCCAGCAGCCAAGTCGAGCCGGGACAAAATTCACCCCTCCACTTT.

The chain carries TRBV2 and TRBJ2-4, with 9 bases fitting TRBD1. The CDR3 covers 15 residues. The trim removed 9 bases at V and 1 base at J, leaving 7 bases unmatched. The V gene's germline CDR1 is SNHLY and CDR2 FYNNEI. The CDR3 DNA sequence: TGTGCCAGTGGAGGACAGGGGCGGGCCAAAAACATTCAGTACTTC. Translation: CASGGQGRAKNIQYF.

The rearrangement joins TRBV28 to TRBJ1-1; D is possibly TRBD1 (5 bases). V lost 6 bases and J lost 3, with 17 bases in between. Germline lookup yields CDR1 MDHEN and CDR2 SYDVKM. The CDR3 runs to 15 residues. CDR3 DNA: TGTGCCAGCAGGGCGGGGACCGGACGGGACACTGAAGCTTTCTTT. Amino acid sequence: CASRAGTGRDTEAFF.